This passage covers 10 T cell receptor beta chains from one sample sequenced in a study of PD-1 blockade in classical Hodgkin lymphoma. Using immunoSEQ multiplex PCR, the repertoire was profiled, and TCRdb retains in-frame clones only, with some absent. The data show 50,000 to 65,000 clones, 85% to 95% seen once. With no exception, relapse followed autologous stem cell transplantation in all patients, and brentuximab vedotin exposure varied. The source was peripheral blood mononuclear cells (PBMCs), collected before the second cycle of nivolumab. Receptors were obtained from a human donor with classical Hodgkin lymphoma.

The chain recombines TRBV30 with TRBJ2-7; unclear D gene. The CDR3 length is 12 residues. The germline CDR1 and CDR2 sequences are GTSNPN and SVGIG (reference sequence). The ends were cut back, 0 bases at V and 2 bases at J, with 5 bases in the middle. CDR3 amino acids: CAWSVGPYEQYF. DNA of the CDR3: TGTGCCTGGAGTGTGGGTCCCTACGAGCAGTACTTC.

CDR3 coding DNA: TGCAGCGTCGCGTATGGCTACACCTTC. Encoded protein: CSVAYGYTF. The genes are TRBV29-1 and TRBJ1-2; D gene ambiguous. The CDR3 totals 9 residues. With 6 bases removed from V and 5 bases from J, the gap between germline ends came to 4 bases. CDR1 is SQVTM and CDR2 is ANQGSEA in the germline V gene.

The chain joins TRBV4-1 to TRBJ2-7; D possibly corresponds to TRBD2 (6 bases). Germline V gene data show CDR1 as MGHRA and CDR2 as YSYEKL. CDR3 length: 15 residues. Trimming pared 0 bases from V and 1 base from J, leaving 10 bases between. Here the CDR3 reads CASSQDLGRSYEQYF. In nucleotides, the CDR3 is TGCGCCAGCAGCCAAGACTTGGGGAGGTCCTACGAGCAGTACTTC.

The chain carries TRBV5-6 and TRBJ2-7, with TRBD1 matching over 7 bases. V trimming: 4 bases; J trimming: 7 bases; junction bases outside the gene matches: 11. CDR3 length: 14 residues. Germline V CDR1 and CDR2: SGHDT, YYEEEE. Here the CDR3 reads CASSKGQPVGEQYF. CDR3 DNA: TGTGCCAGCAGCAAGGGACAGCCCGTCGGTGAGCAGTACTTC.

This clone occurred once. The chain links TRBV4-3 to TRBJ1-2; TRBD1 is a possible D gene (5 bases). V was pared by 4 bases and J by 4 bases, with 22 bases between. Germline CDR1 LGHNA, CDR2 YSLEER. The CDR3 has 17 amino acids. The CDR3 coding sequence is TGCGCCAGCAGCCCCGGGGGGGTTTCCCAGGATTTCTATGGCTACACCTTC. It translates to CASSPGGVSQDFYGYTF.

V gene TRBV7-6 combines with J gene TRBJ1-6; perhaps TRBD1 as D (5 bases). CDR1 and CDR2 (germline): SGHVS, FNYEAQ. This CDR3 comprises 14 residues. The germline V and J ends were trimmed by 5 bases and 7 bases, with 12 bases remaining between them. CDR3 amino acids: CASSPGHSNSPLHF. Here the CDR3 DNA reads TGTGCCAGCAGCCCTGGACACTCAAATTCACCCCTCCACTTT.

This chain connects TRBV19 to TRBJ2-2; D not resolved. The CDR3 sequence is 15 residues long. Germline V gene lookup returns CDR1 LNHDA and CDR2 SQIVND (reference sequence). Trimming stripped 5 bases from V and 7 bases from J, with 17 bases between. The CDR3 DNA reads as TGTGCCAGTAGTGCAGGCCGGTGGGGTGGCGGGGAGCTGTTTTTT. Translated: CASSAGRWGGGELFF. Combining the CDR3 with reference TRBV19 and TRBJ2-2 gives the whole variable domain DGGITQSPKYLFRKEGQNVTLSCEQNLNHDAMYWYRQDPGQGLRLIYYSQIVNDFQKGDIAEGYSVSREKKESFPLTVTSAQKNPTAFYLCASSAGRWGGGELFFGEGSRLTVL.

J is TRBJ2-1 and V is TRBV9; 11 nucleotides line up with TRBD2. CDR3 size: 15 residues. Germline loops: CDR1 SGDLS, CDR2 YYNGEE. With 2 bases clipped from V and 9 bases from J, the junction kept 7 bases outside the gene matches. The CDR3 DNA is TGTGCCAGCAGCGTTGTTACTAGCGGGAGCGGTGAGCAGTTCTTC. Amino acid sequence: CASSVVTSGSGEQFF.

This clone was counted a single time. This chain joins TRBV27 and TRBJ1-1; TRBD1 matches 9 bases. CDR1 and CDR2 from the germline V gene are MNHEY and SMNVEV (reference sequence). V was pared by 4 bases and J by 5 bases, with 8 bases of the junction left unmatched. CDR3 size: 15 residues. The CDR3 here is CASSWTRDRATEAFF. The CDR3 DNA follows: TGTGCCAGCAGTTGGACCCGGGACAGGGCTACTGAAGCTTTCTTT.

This clone was seen more than once but under ten times. The V gene is TRBV7-6, the J gene TRBJ2-7; 12 positions match TRBD2. Trimming removed 4 bases from V and 1 base from J; junction bases left unmatched: 2. The CDR3 spans 15 residues. Germline CDR1 SGHVS, CDR2 FNYEAQ. The CDR3 region has the DNA TGTGCCAGCAGCTACGGGACTAGCGGGTCCTACGAGCAGTACTTC. This gives the protein CASSYGTSGSYEQYF.